These T cell receptor beta chains were read from a single sample in a study of CD8 T cells in Susac syndrome. From the immunoSEQ multiplex PCR reads, TCRdb called clonotypes with MiXCR, one entry per CDR3 protein. The data hold some 130,000 distinct CDR3 sequences, with under 95% observed a single time. Sequenced material: CD8+ T cells from PBMCs. The source of these receptors is a human donor with multiple sclerosis. Both conserved end residues are part of each CDR3. Each record gives: V gene, clone size, D gene, J gene, CDR3 protein, CDR3 DNA. D genes are given only for firm matches. Size is omitted from some rows. Given values are once, few, many or a class for expanded clones.

V gene: TRBV12-3/TRBV12-4; clone size: NA; D gene: NA; J gene: TRBJ2-1; CDR3 protein: CASSLIDGLGEQFF; CDR3 DNA: TGTGCCAGCAGTTTAATCGACGGTCTGGGTGAGCAGTTCTTC
V gene: TRBV30; clone size: NA; D gene: TRBD1; J gene: TRBJ2-1; CDR3 protein: CAWQGAAYNEQFF; CDR3 DNA: TGTGCCTGGCAGGGGGCGGCCTACAATGAGCAGTTCTTC
V gene: TRBV6-5; clone size: NA; D gene: NA; J gene: TRBJ2-6; CDR3 protein: CASSYSVSTGANVLTF; CDR3 DNA: TGTGCCAGCAGTTACTCGGTTAGCACTGGGGCCAACGTCCTGACTTTC
V gene: TRBV4-2; clone size: NA; D gene: NA; J gene: TRBJ2-7; CDR3 protein: CASSQAVASSYEQYF; CDR3 DNA: TGTGCCAGCAGCCAAGCGGTTGCTAGCTCCTACGAGCAGTACTTC
V gene: TRBV14; clone size: NA; D gene: NA; J gene: TRBJ2-7; CDR3 protein: CASSPRAGVSSYEQYF; CDR3 DNA: TGTGCCAGCAGCCCCCGAGCAGGGGTCAGCTCCTACGAGCAGTACTTC
V gene: TRBV20-1; clone size: NA; D gene: NA; J gene: TRBJ1-1; CDR3 protein: CSASGQTADDFFMNTEAFF; CDR3 DNA: TGCAGTGCTAGCGGACAGACTGCCGACGATTTTTTCATGAACACTGAAGCTTTCTTT
V gene: TRBV29-1; clone size: once; D gene: NA; J gene: TRBJ2-7; CDR3 protein: CSVGGSVYEQYF; CDR3 DNA: TGCAGCGTTGGGGGCAGTGTTTACGAGCAGTACTTC
V gene: TRBV6-1; clone size: NA; D gene: NA; J gene: TRBJ1-5; CDR3 protein: CASSEAPGIGNQPQHF; CDR3 DNA: TGTGCCAGCAGTGAAGCACCGGGGATTGGCAATCAGCCCCAGCATTTT
V gene: TRBV20-1; clone size: NA; D gene: NA; J gene: TRBJ2-1; CDR3 protein: CSARDRDGTYNEQFF; CDR3 DNA: TGCAGTGCTAGAGATCGGGACGGAACCTACAATGAGCAGTTCTTC
V gene: TRBV7-2; clone size: NA; D gene: NA; J gene: TRBJ2-7; CDR3 protein: CASSTTDYNYEQYF; CDR3 DNA: TGTGCCAGCAGCACAACAGATTACAACTACGAGCAGTACTTC
V gene: TRBV24-1; clone size: NA; D gene: NA; J gene: TRBJ1-2; CDR3 protein: CATSDPGGYGYTF; CDR3 DNA: TGTGCCACCAGTGACCCCGGGGGCTATGGCTACACCTTC
V gene: TRBV27; clone size: once; D gene: NA; J gene: TRBJ2-5; CDR3 protein: CASSPQGYSMETQYF; CDR3 DNA: TGTGCCAGCAGCCCCCAGGGATACAGTATGGAGACCCAGTACTTC
V gene: TRBV12-3/TRBV12-4; clone size: NA; D gene: NA; J gene: TRBJ1-4; CDR3 protein: CASRATGLREKLFF; CDR3 DNA: TGTGCCAGCAGAGCTACGGGGCTTCGGGAAAAACTGTTTTTT
V gene: TRBV4-1; clone size: few; D gene: TRBD1; J gene: TRBJ1-1; CDR3 protein: CASSLQGTTEAFF; CDR3 DNA: TGCGCCAGCAGCTTACAGGGGACCACTGAAGCTTTCTTT
V gene: TRBV5-1; clone size: NA; D gene: TRBD1; J gene: TRBJ1-1; CDR3 protein: CASSSPTGWDTEAFF; CDR3 DNA: TGCGCCAGCAGCTCACCGACAGGGTGGGACACTGAAGCTTTCTTT
V gene: TRBV6-2/TRBV6-3; clone size: NA; D gene: TRBD1; J gene: TRBJ1-1; CDR3 protein: CASSYVWGTANTEAFF; CDR3 DNA: TGTGCCAGCAGTTACGTCTGGGGGACAGCGAACACTGAAGCTTTCTTT
V gene: TRBV7-3; clone size: NA; D gene: TRBD2; J gene: TRBJ2-5; CDR3 protein: CASSLSPGGAAQYF; CDR3 DNA: TGTGCCAGCAGCTTAAGTCCGGGGGGGGCCGCCCAGTACTTC
V gene: TRBV20-1; clone size: NA; D gene: NA; J gene: TRBJ2-7; CDR3 protein: CSAREPVGGPEQYF; CDR3 DNA: TGCAGTGCTAGAGAACCCGTGGGGGGGCCCGAGCAGTACTTC
V gene: TRBV27; clone size: NA; D gene: NA; J gene: TRBJ1-2; CDR3 protein: CASRIGARYTF; CDR3 DNA: TGTGCCAGCAGGATCGGGGCCCGCTACACCTTC
V gene: TRBV10-3; clone size: NA; D gene: NA; J gene: TRBJ1-1; CDR3 protein: CAISPRGQNTEAFF; CDR3 DNA: TGTGCCATCAGTCCCCGGGGGCAGAACACTGAAGCTTTCTTT
V gene: TRBV25-1; clone size: once; D gene: NA; J gene: TRBJ1-5; CDR3 protein: CASSAGGQPQHF; CDR3 DNA: TGTGCCAGCAGTGCAGGTGGTCAGCCCCAGCATTTT
V gene: TRBV28; clone size: NA; D gene: NA; J gene: TRBJ1-1; CDR3 protein: CASSLSRLGWTEAFF; CDR3 DNA: TGTGCCAGCAGTTTATCCCGACTAGGGTGGACTGAAGCTTTCTTT
V gene: TRBV27; clone size: few; D gene: NA; J gene: TRBJ2-4; CDR3 protein: CASSSYLAKNIQYF; CDR3 DNA: TGTGCCAGCAGTTCGTATCTAGCCAAAAACATTCAGTACTTC
V gene: TRBV30; clone size: NA; D gene: NA; J gene: TRBJ1-1; CDR3 protein: CAWSVTFGRAFF; CDR3 DNA: TGTGCCTGGAGTGTAACTTTCGGACGGGCTTTCTTT
V gene: TRBV4-3; clone size: few; D gene: NA; J gene: TRBJ1-2; CDR3 protein: CASSQDSGIVYGYTF; CDR3 DNA: TGCGCCAGCAGCCAAGATTCAGGGATCGTCTATGGCTACACCTTC
V gene: TRBV4-2; clone size: NA; D gene: NA; J gene: TRBJ2-7; CDR3 protein: CASSQVIGSIYEQYF; CDR3 DNA: TGTGCCAGCAGCCAAGTTATAGGGAGTATCTACGAGCAGTACTTC
V gene: TRBV29-1; clone size: NA; D gene: NA; J gene: TRBJ2-1; CDR3 protein: CSVRVTTYNEQFF; CDR3 DNA: TGCAGCGTTAGGGTCACTACCTACAATGAGCAGTTCTTC
V gene: TRBV28; clone size: NA; D gene: NA; J gene: TRBJ2-7; CDR3 protein: CASLGTGRGEQYF; CDR3 DNA: TGTGCCAGCCTCGGTACGGGACGAGGCGAGCAGTACTTC
V gene: TRBV3-1; clone size: NA; D gene: TRBD1; J gene: TRBJ1-4; CDR3 protein: CASSPWDRGGRHEKLFF; CDR3 DNA: TGTGCCAGCAGCCCGTGGGACAGGGGAGGTCGGCATGAAAAACTGTTTTTT
V gene: TRBV12-3/TRBV12-4; clone size: NA; D gene: TRBD1; J gene: TRBJ2-5; CDR3 protein: CASSPPGQGEETQYF; CDR3 DNA: TGTGCCAGCAGTCCCCCGGGACAGGGGGAAGAGACCCAGTACTTC
V gene: TRBV27; clone size: NA; D gene: NA; J gene: TRBJ1-1; CDR3 protein: CASSPPGGPGGTEAFF; CDR3 DNA: TGTGCCAGCAGTCCCCCGGGGGGACCGGGGGGCACTGAAGCTTTCTTT
V gene: TRBV12-3/TRBV12-4; clone size: NA; D gene: NA; J gene: TRBJ1-5; CDR3 protein: CASSRSGGQPQHF; CDR3 DNA: TGTGCCAGCAGCCGCAGCGGAGGTCAGCCCCAGCATTTT
V gene: TRBV4-3; clone size: NA; D gene: NA; J gene: TRBJ1-4; CDR3 protein: CASSLFNEKLFF; CDR3 DNA: TGCGCCAGCAGCCTATTTAATGAAAAACTGTTTTTT
V gene: TRBV12-3/TRBV12-4; clone size: NA; D gene: NA; J gene: TRBJ1-5; CDR3 protein: CASSSPRFNQPQHF; CDR3 DNA: TGTGCCAGCAGTTCCCCTCGATTTAATCAGCCCCAGCATTTT
V gene: TRBV20-1; clone size: NA; D gene: NA; J gene: TRBJ1-1; CDR3 protein: CSARPVNTEAFF; CDR3 DNA: TGCAGTGCTAGACCGGTGAACACTGAAGCTTTCTTT
V gene: TRBV4-3; clone size: NA; D gene: NA; J gene: TRBJ2-2; CDR3 protein: CASSPLEGDGELFF; CDR3 DNA: TGCGCCAGCAGCCCTTTGGAGGGGGACGGGGAGCTGTTTTTT
V gene: TRBV7-9; clone size: once; D gene: NA; J gene: TRBJ2-7; CDR3 protein: CASSLERQGREKYF; CDR3 DNA: TGTGCCAGCAGCTTAGAACGGCAGGGGAGGGAAAAGTACTTC
V gene: TRBV27; clone size: NA; D gene: TRBD1; J gene: TRBJ1-5; CDR3 protein: CASSLDPSGQGNQPQHF; CDR3 DNA: TGTGCCAGCAGTTTAGACCCTTCGGGACAGGGCAATCAGCCCCAGCATTTT
V gene: TRBV3-1; clone size: NA; D gene: NA; J gene: TRBJ1-5; CDR3 protein: CASSHGTINNQPQHF; CDR3 DNA: TGTGCCAGCAGCCACGGGACAATTAACAATCAGCCCCAGCATTTT
V gene: TRBV19; clone size: few; D gene: NA; J gene: TRBJ2-5; CDR3 protein: CASRPGGGETQYF; CDR3 DNA: TGTGCCAGTAGACCAGGAGGAGGCGAGACCCAGTACTTC
V gene: TRBV3-1; clone size: NA; D gene: NA; J gene: TRBJ1-4; CDR3 protein: CASSSQGEPVNEKLFF; CDR3 DNA: TGTGCCAGCAGTAGTCAGGGAGAGCCGGTTAATGAAAAACTGTTTTTT
V gene: TRBV4-1; clone size: once; D gene: NA; J gene: TRBJ2-1; CDR3 protein: CASSQEKGQSWRNEQFF; CDR3 DNA: TGCGCCAGCAGCCAAGAGAAGGGCCAGTCATGGCGGAATGAGCAGTTCTTC
V gene: TRBV2; clone size: NA; D gene: NA; J gene: TRBJ2-4; CDR3 protein: CASRRGQMENIQYF; CDR3 DNA: TGTGCCAGCCGGCGGGGGCAAATGGAAAACATTCAGTACTTC
V gene: TRBV7-2; clone size: NA; D gene: TRBD2; J gene: TRBJ2-7; CDR3 protein: CASGTSGRFEQYF; CDR3 DNA: TGTGCCAGCGGGACTAGCGGGAGATTCGAGCAGTACTTC
V gene: TRBV19; clone size: NA; D gene: NA; J gene: TRBJ2-7; CDR3 protein: CASQRPEGEQYF; CDR3 DNA: TGTGCCAGCCAACGGCCCGAAGGCGAGCAGTACTTC